The 20 T cell receptor beta chains given below trace back to one sample, sequenced in a study of T-cell reconstitution after alpha-beta-depleted transplantation in children. TCRbeta library construction was performed incorporating unique molecular identifiers. TCRdb redid the calling of the PCR reads with MiXCR, one entry per CDR3 protein. The repertoire holds about 400,000 distinct CDR3 sequences, with 16% as singletons. The sequenced sample was PBMCs, mostly from graft donor cells, obtained 360 days after TCRalphabeta/CD19-depleted stem cell transplant. Source of these receptors: a boy in the first two years of life who had a stem cell transplant for Wiskott-Aldrich syndrome, so the T cells may come from the graft donor.

A word on this clonotype: One end of the junction is discordant with germline, which a read error may explain. The chain recombines TRBV3-1 with TRBJ2-5, with D perhaps matching TRBD2 (5 bases). The CDR3 runs 17 residues. CDR1 and CDR2 from the germline V gene are LGHDT and YNNKEL (reference sequence). The CDR3 region is CTSSFKIDDWRMETQYF. Written as DNA, the CDR3 is TGTACCAGCAGTTTCAAGATAGATGATTGGAGGATGGAGACCCAGTACTTT.

V and J are TRBV5-1 and TRBJ2-1; 8 positions agree with TRBD2. Looked up from germline, CDR1 is SGHRS and CDR2 is YFSETQ. This CDR3 comprises 16 residues. After removal of 2 bases from V and 4 bases from J, the junction contained 8 bases not matched to a gene. The CDR3, as DNA: TGCGCCAGCAGCTTAATTCCGGGACTAGAGTACAATGAGCAGTTCTTC. It encodes CASSLIPGLEYNEQFF.

This clonotype was recorded at least ten times. The V gene is TRBV5-1, the J gene TRBJ2-2; D call uncertain. This CDR3 spans 13 amino acids. Per the germline V gene, CDR1 is SGHRS and CDR2 is YFSETQ. V gave up 5 bases and J gave up 0 bases, with 5 bases separating them. CDR3 nucleotide sequence: TGCGCCAGCAGGCAGGCGAACACCGGGGAGCTGTTTTTT. It specifies CASRQANTGELFF.

This clonotype was counted between two and nine times. The CDR3 coding sequence is TGCGCCAGCAGCTTGATGGGGACTGAGGAGACCCAGTACTTC. Residues: CASSLMGTEETQYF. The chain has TRBV5-1 and TRBJ2-5, with D possibly TRBD2 on 6 matching bases. The ends were cut back, 1 base at V and 5 bases at J, with 12 bases in the middle. Germline V gives CDR1 SGHRS, CDR2 YFSETQ. The CDR3 has 14 residues.

This clonotype was observed a handful of times. The chain employs TRBV5-1 and TRBJ1-2; D is possibly TRBD1 (5 bases). Germline CDR1 reads SGHRS; CDR2 reads YFSETQ. V lost 1 base to trimming and J lost 8 bases, with 9 bases between them. The CDR3 is 12 residues long. CDR3 residues: CASSLIGEGYTF. The CDR3 DNA reads TGCGCCAGCAGCTTGATAGGGGAAGGCTACACCTTC.

This clonotype turned up a few times. J is TRBJ2-1 and V is TRBV4-3; 12 positions match TRBD1. Germline lookup yields CDR1 LGHNA and CDR2 YSLEER. The junction had 7 bases not matched to a gene; V was cut back by 10 bases and J by 9 bases. CDR3 length: 13 residues. CDR3 coding DNA: TGCGCCACCCGGGACAGGGGGCTCGGTGAGCAGTTCTTC. Its protein is CATRDRGLGEQFF.

This clonotype occurred a few times. The chain has TRBV20-1 and TRBJ1-5; the D gene is possibly TRBD1 (5 bases). CDR3 length: 13 residues. Germline V gene lookup returns CDR1 DFQATT and CDR2 SNEGSKA (reference sequence). Deletions cut 3 bases from V and 2 bases from J, with 8 bases between. CDR3 sequence (DNA): TGCAGTGCTAGTTTGGGGGGCAATCAGCCCCAGCATTTT. It encodes CSASLGGNQPQHF.

In its sample, this clonotype was seen a few times. The chain combines TRBV7-9 with TRBJ2-4; TRBD1 matches 9 bases. Germline V lookup: CDR1 SEHNR, CDR2 FQNEAQ (reference sequence). The J segment lost 5 bases and the V segment lost 3 bases, leaving 5 bases of the junction unmatched. The CDR3 has 15 residues. The CDR3 DNA reads TGTGCCAGCAGCTTCACAGGGGGCCTGGAAAACATTCAGTACTTC. It codes for CASSFTGGLENIQYF.

The chain employs TRBV24-1 and TRBJ2-6; D may be TRBD1 or TRBD2 (5 bases each). With 3 bases removed from V and 0 bases from J, the gap between germline ends came to 11 bases. The CDR3 totals 17 residues. Germline V lookup: CDR1 KGHDR, CDR2 SFDVKD. This chain's CDR3 is CATSDGGLSSGANVLTF. In DNA, the CDR3 is TGTGCCACCAGTGATGGGGGTCTAAGCTCTGGGGCCAACGTCCTGACTTTC.

The chain joins TRBV13 to TRBJ2-4; D might be TRBD1 or TRBD2, each matching 5 bases. From germline, CDR1 is PRHDT and CDR2 FYEKMQ (reference sequence). Trimming removed 2 bases at V and 3 bases at J, with 8 bases between. The CDR3 contains 14 residues. The CDR3 DNA reads as TGTGCCAGCAGCTTAATGGGGGACAAAAACATTCAGTACTTC. Translating gives CASSLMGDKNIQYF.

This clonotype has a handful of counts. This rearrangement joins TRBV7-2 to TRBJ2-1, with 8 nucleotides matching TRBD1. The CDR3 has 15 amino acids. The V gene end was trimmed by 1 base and the J gene end by 3 bases; junction bases not matched to a gene: 2. CDR1 and CDR2 from the germline V gene are SGHTA and FQGNSA. The CDR3 DNA reads as TGTGCCAGCAGCTTAGGGGGACAGGTCTACAATGAGCAGTTCTTC. Translating it yields CASSLGGQVYNEQFF. The full variable domain, in which reference TRBV7-2 and TRBJ2-1 provide the parts outside the CDR3, is GAGVSQSPSNKVTEKGKDVELRCDPISGHTALYWYRQSLGQGLEFLIYFQGNSAPDKSGLPSDRFSAERTGGSVSTLTIQRTQQEDSAVYLCASSLGGQVYNEQFFGPGTRLTVL.

The sample holds a few counts of this clonotype. This rearrangement joins TRBV11-3 to TRBJ2-2; D is perhaps TRBD1 (5 bases). V was shortened by 3 bases and J by 2 bases, with 10 bases between the two germline ends. This CDR3 contains 15 residues. Germline values: CDR1 SGHNT, CDR2 YENEEA. The CDR3 region has the DNA TGTGCCAGCAGCTTCAGGGCTTTTAACACCGGGGAGCTGTTTTTT. Amino acids: CASSFRAFNTGELFF.

A few counts support this clonotype. The chain carries TRBV18 and TRBJ2-7; 7 positions agree with TRBD2. Germline CDR1 and CDR2: KGHSH and LQKENI. The CDR3 length is 15 residues. After removal of 3 bases from V and 3 bases from J, the junction contained 8 bases not matched to a gene. The CDR3 nucleotides read TGTGCCAGCTCACCGGGCGGGAGAGTGAGCTACGAGCAGTACTTC. Amino acids: CASSPGGRVSYEQYF.

This clonotype was observed a handful of times. The chain uses TRBV6-1 and TRBJ2-5; possible D gene TRBD1, 5 bases. V was trimmed by 6 bases and J by 4 bases, leaving 15 bases between them. There are 14 residues in the CDR3. From germline, CDR1 is MNHNS and CDR2 SASEGT. CDR3 DNA sequence: TGTGCCAGCAGCCTGACAGTAGAGATAGAGACCCAGTACTTC. It is translated as CASSLTVEIETQYF.

V is TRBV24-1 and J is TRBJ2-5; unclear D gene. Between the trimmed V and J ends, which lost 1 base and 4 bases, there was a span of 9 bases. The CDR3 totals 14 residues. From germline, CDR1 is KGHDR and CDR2 SFDVKD. CDR3 in amino acids: CATSDFGRGETQYF. The CDR3 nucleotides are TGTGCCACCAGTGATTTTGGCAGAGGAGAGACCCAGTACTTC.

This clonotype came up a few times. The J gene is TRBJ2-1, the V gene TRBV6-5; D could derive from TRBD1 or TRBD2 (5 bases each). Germline assignment: CDR1 MNHEY and CDR2 SVGAGI. The CDR3 runs 12 residues. V was clipped by 5 bases and J by 14 bases, with 16 bases between them. CDR3 in amino acids: CASSPPGDQEFF. CDR3 DNA: TGTGCCAGCAGTCCTCCCGGGGACCAGGAGTTCTTC.

J is TRBJ2-1 and V is TRBV10-3, with 11 bases lining up with TRBD2. V lost 5 bases, J lost 7 bases, and 7 bases stayed unmatched. Germline V gene sequence: CDR1 ENHRY, CDR2 SYGVKD. CDR3 size: 15 residues. This CDR3 reads CAISLNSGGGNEQFF. DNA for the CDR3: TGTGCCATCAGTCTAAATAGCGGGGGGGGGAATGAGCAGTTCTTC.

This clonotype was seen a few times. The chain couples TRBV11-2 to TRBJ2-7; 13 bases map to TRBD2. Germline V CDR1 and CDR2: SGHAT, FQNNGV. The CDR3 runs to 17 residues. V gave up 1 base and J gave up 8 bases; unmatched junction bases: 11. The CDR3 nucleotides are TGTGCCAGCAGCTTAGGGGGACTAGCGGGGCCACTTGGGCAGCAGTACTTC. Protein sequence: CASSLGGLAGPLGQQYF. The entire variable domain, with the rest obtained from reference TRBV11-2 and TRBJ2-7, is as follows: EAGVAQSPRYKIIEKRQSVAFWCNPISGHATLYWYQQILGQGPKLLIQFQNNGVVDDSQLPKDRFSAERLKGVDSTLKIQPAKLEDSAVYLCASSLGGLAGPLGQQYFGPGTRLTVT.

The chain has TRBV20-1 and TRBJ2-7; 16 bases agree with TRBD2. The CDR3 spans 16 residues. Germline CDR1 reads DFQATT; CDR2 reads SNEGSKA (reference sequence). J was trimmed by 0 bases and V by 6 bases; bases with no gene match: 5. The CDR3 region is CSAGLAGGPSSYEQYF. In nucleotides, the CDR3 is TGCAGTGCGGGACTAGCGGGGGGGCCAAGCTCCTACGAGCAGTACTTC.

This clonotype was recorded a few times. The chain uses TRBV20-1 and TRBJ2-7, with TRBD2 matching 10 bases. CDR1 DFQATT and CDR2 SNEGSKA come from the germline V gene (reference sequence). The CDR3 has 15 amino acids. Trimming took 3 bases from V and 2 from J; bases not matched to a gene: 7. DNA of the CDR3: TGCAGTGCTAGCCTCCTAGCGGGGGCCCCCTACGAGCAGTACTTC. Amino acids: CSASLLAGAPYEQYF.